The clone carrying this TCR beta chain came up a few times. The junction had 6 bases not matched to a gene; V was cut back by 6 bases and J by 8 bases. This CDR3 has 13 residues. Germline CDR1 reads MNHEY; CDR2 reads SVGAGI. TCRdb keeps only in-frame clones here, not all; method: immunoSEQ multiplex PCR. This table holds over 80,000 clones, roughly 86% found once. This sample was included in a study of control samples from healthy donors and cancer patients. The sequencing input was blood. The TCR sequence derives from a man aged 55 to 70 in good health. V usage is TRBV6-5 and J usage is TRBJ1-4, with 7 bases fitting TRBD1. The CDR3 reads CASRLTGREKLFF. In DNA form, the CDR3 reads TGTGCCAGCAGGCTGACAGGGCGGGAAAAACTGTTTTTT.